This T cell receptor (beta chain) is from a study of CD8+ T cells in alopecia areata. Study information: Treatment of the treated patients consisted of oral tofacitinib, 5 to 10 mg twice daily.

Germline CDR1 and CDR2: SGDLS and YYNGEE. The CDR3 has 14 amino acids. The ends were cut back, 4 bases at V and 0 bases at J, with 11 bases in the middle. Lesional scalp punch biopsies and peripheral blood came from alopecia areata patients. Extracted RNA was reverse transcribed into cDNA, the sequencing template. TCRdb keeps only in-frame clones here, not all; method: immunoSEQ multiplex PCR. Among 150,000 to 200,000 clones listed, about 63% were seen once. The sequencing here drew on CD4+ T cells sorted from blood, taken at week 0. This sequence joins TRBV9 and TRBJ2-7; D gene unclear. The TCR was taken from a human donor with alopecia areata. CDR3 coding DNA: TGTGCCAGCAGCTTTAGTGGGGACTCCTACGAGCAGTACTTC. It encodes CASSFSGDSYEQYF.